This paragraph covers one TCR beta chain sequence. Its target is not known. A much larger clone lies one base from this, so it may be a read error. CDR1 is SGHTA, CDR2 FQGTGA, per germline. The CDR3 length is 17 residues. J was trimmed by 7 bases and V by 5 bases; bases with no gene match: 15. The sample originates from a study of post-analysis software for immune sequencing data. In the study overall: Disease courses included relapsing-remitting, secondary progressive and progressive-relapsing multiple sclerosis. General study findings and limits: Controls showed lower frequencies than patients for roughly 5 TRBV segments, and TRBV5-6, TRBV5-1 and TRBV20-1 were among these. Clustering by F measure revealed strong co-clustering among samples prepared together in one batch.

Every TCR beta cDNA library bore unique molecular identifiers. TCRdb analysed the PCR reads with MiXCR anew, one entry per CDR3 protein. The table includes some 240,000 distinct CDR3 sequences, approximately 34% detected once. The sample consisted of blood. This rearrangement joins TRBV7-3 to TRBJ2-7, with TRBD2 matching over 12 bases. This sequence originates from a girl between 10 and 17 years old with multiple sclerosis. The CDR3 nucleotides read TGTGCCAGCAGCCCTTTTGGGCTAGCGGGAGGGCGCAATGAGCAGTACTTC. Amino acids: CASSPFGLAGGRNEQYF.